Below are 10 T cell receptor beta chains sequenced from a single sample in a study of response to subunit inactivated influenza vaccine. TCRdb used MiXCR to reprocess the RT-PCR reads, holding one entry per CDR3 protein. In the table there are hundreds of thousands of distinct CDR3 sequences, roughly 20% of which are singletons. The material was PBMCs from blood, obtained 5 to 6 days after vaccination. Receptors were obtained from a man aged 45-60 years who received an inactivated influenza vaccine.

This clonotype was detected a few times. The V and J genes are TRBV20-1 and TRBJ2-7, with TRBD2 matching 10 bases. CDR3 length: 17 residues. CDR1 and CDR2 (germline): DFQATT, SNEGSKA (reference sequence). J lost 4 bases, V lost 0 bases, and 12 bases had no gene match. The CDR3 DNA reads as TGCAGTGCTAGAGACAGACTGCTCGGGACTAGCGCGTACGAGCAGTACTTC. This translates into CSARDRLLGTSAYEQYF.

V gene TRBV20-1 combines with J gene TRBJ2-4; D gene unclear. The CDR3 runs 14 residues. V lost 2 bases, J lost 0 bases, and 8 bases lay in between. Germline V gives CDR1 DFQATT, CDR2 SNEGSKA (reference sequence). The CDR3 bases are TGCAGTGCTAGAATGGCTGCAGCCAAAAACATTCAGTACTTC. Translated: CSARMAAAKNIQYF.

There are many counts of this clonotype. The chain recombines TRBV7-2 with TRBJ2-5, with D uncertain. The germline CDR1 and CDR2 sequences are SGHTA and FQGNSA. The V and J ends lost 1 base and 2 bases respectively, with 8 bases between them. The CDR3 length is 14 residues. CDR3 loop: CASSLVTLQETQYF. The CDR3 bases are TGTGCCAGCAGCTTAGTCACTCTGCAAGAGACCCAGTACTTC.

This clonotype was recorded a few times. The V call is TRBV7-9, the J call TRBJ1-1; TRBD1 matches at 7 bases. The CDR3 extends over 14 amino acids. The germline CDR1 and CDR2 sequences are SEHNR and FQNEAQ (reference sequence). The ends lost 1 base at V and 6 bases at J; junction bases unmatched: 5. The CDR3 region is CASSLDRGGPEAFF. CDR3 in DNA: TGTGCCAGCAGCTTAGACAGGGGAGGCCCTGAAGCTTTCTTT.

This clonotype occurred a few times. The rearrangement joins TRBV27 to TRBJ2-7; TRBD1 is a possible D gene (7 bases). Trimming cost V 5 bases and J 2 bases, with 16 bases left between them. The CDR3 is 15 residues long. The germline V gene encodes CDR1 MNHEY and CDR2 SMNVEV (reference sequence). For the CDR3, the DNA is TGTGCCAGCAGTCCGCGCGGGACAGCCGCCTACGAGCAGTACTTC. It specifies CASSPRGTAAYEQYF.

In this sample, this clonotype turned up many times. The V and J genes are TRBV11-2 and TRBJ2-5; 13 positions match TRBD2. CDR3 length: 16 residues. After removal of 5 bases from V and 4 bases from J, the junction contained 7 bases not matched to a gene. CDR1 SGHAT and CDR2 FQNNGV come from the germline V gene. The DNA of the CDR3 is TGTGCCAGCAGCAAAGGGACTAGCGGGGCGACAGAGACCCAGTACTTC. It codes for CASSKGTSGATETQYF.

V usage is TRBV7-9 and J usage is TRBJ2-5; a possible D gene is TRBD1 (6 bases). The CDR3 has 15 amino acids. Trimming took 0 bases from V and 5 from J, leaving 13 bases between them. In germline, CDR1 is SEHNR, CDR2 FQNEAQ (reference sequence). In DNA form, the CDR3 reads TGTGCCAGCAGCTTAGCGCCACAGGGTCTGGAGACCCAGTACTTC. It specifies CASSLAPQGLETQYF.

This clonotype was observed a few times. The V call is TRBV6-5, the J call TRBJ2-7; D is perhaps TRBD1 (5 bases). The CDR3 covers 17 residues. Trimming pared 2 bases from V and 4 bases from J, leaving 21 bases between. From germline, CDR1 is MNHEY and CDR2 SVGAGI. The DNA of the CDR3 is TGTGCCAGCAGTTACGATGCGACAGCCTCTTTGGGGTACGAGCAGTACTTC. Translating it yields CASSYDATASLGYEQYF.

V gene TRBV4-1 combines with J gene TRBJ2-1, with 10 nucleotides matching TRBD2. The CDR3 is 18 amino acids. With V trimmed by 1 base and J by 4 bases, 10 bases remained unmatched. Germline CDR1 reads MGHRA; CDR2 reads YSYEKL. The CDR3: CASSQGIQRGGRYNEQFF. The CDR3 DNA follows: TGCGCCAGCAGCCAAGGCATCCAGCGGGGGGGCCGATACAATGAGCAGTTCTTC.

This clonotype showed up many times. V usage is TRBV30 and J usage is TRBJ2-5; D remains ambiguous. This CDR3 is 15 amino acids long. In germline, CDR1 is GTSNPN, CDR2 SVGIG (reference sequence). V lost 5 bases and J lost 8, with 24 bases in between. CDR3 DNA: TGTGCCTGGTCCCCGAACCTGGCGGTCGGCGGTACCCAGTACTTC. Its protein product is CAWSPNLAVGGTQYF.